This T cell receptor (beta chain) is from a study of blood T cells in healthy people across ages. Study-wide context: The capture of about one barcoded beta molecule per two T cells was achieved by template switching.

Together with a sample-barcoded 5' primer, a J-beta primer mix was included in a second PCR lasting about 6 to 11 cycles. A single record per CDR3 protein comes from TCRdb applying MiXCR to the 5' RACE reads. The sample carries over 1,200,000 distinct CDR3 sequences, around 59% recorded once. The study's findings and limits: Both naive CD4+ cell counts and diversity were greater in long-lived donors than in aged donors. The fall in TCR beta diversity per million T cells was roughly linear with age. Any conclusive comparison of naive versus antigen-experienced cells was prevented by using unsorted PBMCs.

Trimming removed 0 bases at V and 4 bases at J, with 21 bases between. Germline CDR1 and CDR2: LGHDT and YNNKEL (reference sequence). The CDR3 runs to 18 residues. With respect to this clonotype: The antigen is undetermined.

V gene TRBV3-1 combines with J gene TRBJ2-5; TRBD1 or TRBD2 may be the D gene (5 bases each). The clonotype originates from a man between 18 and 35 years old in good health. Sequencing used blood. The CDR3 loop is CASSQENPGTRIGETQYF. The DNA for the CDR3 is TGTGCCAGCAGCCAAGAGAATCCCGGGACGCGTATCGGAGAGACCCAGTACTTC.